One TCR beta chain is described in this entry. The data are from a study of patients and donors after allogeneic stem cell transplantation. Between the trimmed V and J ends, which lost 2 bases and 2 bases, there was a span of 15 bases. Per the germline V gene, CDR1 is MNHEY and CDR2 is SMNVEV (reference sequence). This CDR3 contains 16 residues. TCRdb processed the RT-PCR reads anew with MiXCR; each CDR3 protein has one entry. This table has tens of thousands of distinct CDR3 sequences, roughly 15% appearing once. Sequenced material: blood, either unsorted or a sorted T cell fraction (not recorded which). This TCR was sampled from a human donor who was either an allogeneic HSCT recipient or a stem cell or donor lymphocyte infusion donor (not recorded which). It is not recorded whose cells these are; they may come from a transplant donor. The genes are TRBV27 and TRBJ1-1; no definite D call. This CDR3 is CASSLRASSSNTEAFF. As DNA, the CDR3 is TGTGCCAGCAGTTTACGCGCCTCGTCAAGTAACACTGAAGCTTTCTTT.